These 32 T cell receptor beta chains were sequenced from one sample in a study of T cells in Graves' hyperthyroidism and ophthalmopathy. The CDR3 regions of TCR beta were amplified from RNA transcripts. Researchers ran a first-round RT-PCR on the TCR CDR3 using the HTBI primer set. TCRdb recomputed calls from the multiplex PCR reads with MiXCR, one row per CDR3 protein. The table includes about 200,000 distinct CDR3 sequences, about a sixth detected once. The material sequenced was blood. Every receptor here comes from a woman in her 50s with Graves' hyperthyroidism.

In this sample, this clonotype turned up many times. In DNA, the CDR3 is TGTGCCAGCAGCTTAGACGGTCGTGCAGGGACCTACGAGCAGTACTTC. Translated, it gives CASSLDGRAGTYEQYF. J is TRBJ2-7 and V is TRBV11-3; D might be TRBD1 (5 bases). Germline values: CDR1 SGHNT, CDR2 YENEEA. This CDR3 comprises 16 residues. The V end was cut by 0 bases, the J end by 2 bases, with 14 bases between.

The chain combines TRBV15 with TRBJ2-7; D is perhaps TRBD1 or TRBD2 (5 bases each). The germline V and J ends were trimmed by 4 bases and 1 base, with 8 bases remaining between them. Germline V gene sequence: CDR1 LNHNV, CDR2 YYDKDF (reference sequence). The CDR3 is made up of 13 amino acids. CDR3 in DNA: TGTGCCACCAGCAATGGGGGATCCTACGAGCAGTACTTC. Translated: CATSNGGSYEQYF.

In this sample, this clonotype turned up many times. The chain carries TRBV6-1 and TRBJ1-1; D is undetermined. The CDR3 has 15 residues. CDR1 is MNHNS and CDR2 is SASEGT in the germline V gene. The ends were cut back, 2 bases at V and 1 base at J, with 11 bases in the middle. Here the CDR3 reads CASSEPAETNTEAFF. In DNA, the CDR3 is TGTGCCAGCAGTGAACCGGCGGAAACGAACACTGAAGCTTTCTTT.

This clonotype was seen at least ten times. The chain employs TRBV6-1 and TRBJ2-3; a weak D match, TRBD1 (5 bases). The CDR3 runs to 14 residues. Germline-derived CDR1 and CDR2 are MNHNS and SASEGT. V lost 7 bases to trimming and J lost 0 bases, with 11 bases between them. The CDR3 DNA reads as TGTGCCAGCATGGACACGTTGAGCACAGATACGCAGTATTTT. Translation: CASMDTLSTDTQYF.

This chain joins TRBV11-3 and TRBJ2-5; weak D call: TRBD1 (7 bases). V was cut by 8 bases and J by 3 bases, with 22 bases left in between. The CDR3 has 16 residues. Germline lookup yields CDR1 SGHNT and CDR2 YENEEA. CDR3 bases: TGTGCCAGCGCCCCAATATGGAGGGGGCAAGAAGAGACCCAGTACTTC. Its protein product is CASAPIWRGQEETQYF.

The rearrangement uses TRBV28 and TRBJ2-7; D is ambiguous. Trimming removed 7 bases at V and 5 bases at J, with 21 bases between. Germline CDR1 MDHEN, CDR2 SYDVKM. The CDR3 loop spans 15 amino acids. The CDR3 protein is CASTRLWVQQDEQYF. The CDR3 bases are TGTGCCAGCACCCGTTTATGGGTCCAGCAGGACGAGCAGTACTTC. The full variable domain, with the rest looked up from reference TRBV28 and TRBJ2-7, is DVKVTQSSRYLVKRTGEKVFLECVQDMDHENMFWYRQDPGLGLRLIYFSYDVKMKEKGDIPEGYSVSREKKERFSLILESASTNQTSMYLCASTRLWVQQDEQYFGPGTRLTVT.

V and J are TRBV4-2 and TRBJ2-1; 10 bases fit TRBD2. The CDR3 consists of 17 residues. The germline V gene encodes CDR1 LGHNA and CDR2 YNFKEQ. V gave up 0 bases and J gave up 5 bases; unmatched junction bases: 7. CDR3 sequence reads: CASSQDSRSGRDNEQFF. DNA of the CDR3: TGTGCCAGCAGCCAAGATTCAAGGAGCGGGAGGGACAATGAGCAGTTCTTC.

This chain links TRBV3-1 with TRBJ1-1, with D maybe TRBD1 (5 bases). There are 15 residues in the CDR3. Trimming cost V 2 bases and J 4 bases, with 14 bases left between them. CDR1 and CDR2 from the germline V gene are LGHDT and YNNKEL (reference sequence). CDR3 DNA: TGTGCCAGCAGCCAACTCATAGGAGGGGTCACTGAAGCTTTCTTT. It specifies CASSQLIGGVTEAFF.

The CDR3 is CASSLFRASGTHDTQYF. For the CDR3, the DNA is TGTGCCAGCAGCTTATTCCGGGCTAGCGGGACGCATGATACGCAGTATTTT. This chain connects TRBV11-1 to TRBJ2-3, with 9 positions matching TRBD2. Germline V CDR1 and CDR2: SGHAT, FQDESV (reference sequence). The CDR3 is 17 amino acids. Trimming cost V 2 bases and J 6 bases; bases outside gene matches: 12.

This clonotype was counted many times. This sequence joins TRBV11-3 and TRBJ1-2, with D maybe TRBD1 (6 bases). The V gene lost 5 bases and the J gene lost 2 bases, with 15 bases spanning the gap. Germline V CDR1 and CDR2: SGHNT, YENEEA. The CDR3 consists of 15 residues. CDR3 nucleotides: TGTGCCAGCAGCAAAGGACAGCGAACCAACTATGGCTACACCTTC. It is translated as CASSKGQRTNYGYTF.

In this sample, this clonotype turned up many times. V usage is TRBV7-9 and J usage is TRBJ1-1; D gene ambiguous. Trimming pared 2 bases from V and 8 bases from J, leaving 18 bases between. The CDR3 loop spans 15 amino acids. Germline V CDR1 and CDR2: SEHNR, FQNEAQ (reference sequence). Here the CDR3 reads CASSLLPDGSAEAFF. CDR3 nucleotide sequence: TGTGCCAGCAGCTTACTACCGGACGGCTCTGCCGAAGCTTTCTTT. The whole variable domain, filled in from reference TRBV7-9 and TRBJ1-1, reads DTGVSQNPRHKITKRGQNVTFRCDPISEHNRLYWYRQTLGQGPEFLTYFQNEAQLEKSRLLSDRFSAERPKGSFSTLEIQRTEQGDSAMYLCASSLLPDGSAEAFFGQGTRLTVV.

The chain links TRBV14 to TRBJ2-7; a weak D match, TRBD1 (6 bases). The CDR3 loop spans 15 amino acids. Trimming cost V 1 base and J 0 bases, with 10 bases left between them. Germline lookup yields CDR1 SGHDN and CDR2 FVKESK. This CDR3 is CASSQVTGISYEQYF. CDR3 bases: TGTGCCAGCAGCCAAGTTACAGGGATCTCCTACGAGCAGTACTTC.

This clonotype was seen repeatedly, ten times or more. The V gene is TRBV30, the J gene TRBJ1-2; maybe TRBD1 (5 bases). Per the germline V gene, CDR1 is GTSNPN and CDR2 is SVGIG (reference sequence). The CDR3 runs 12 residues. The V end was cut by 8 bases, the J end by 8 bases, with 18 bases between. CDR3 coding DNA: TGTGCCGAATGTCCAGAAGGGGAAGGCTACACCTTC. Encoded protein: CAECPEGEGYTF.

This clonotype was recorded many times. The chain joins TRBV28 to TRBJ1-5; TRBD1 aligns across 7 bases. V was clipped by 6 bases and J by 3 bases; unmatched bases: 11. Per germline, CDR1 MDHEN and CDR2 SYDVKM. This CDR3 is built from 16 residues. The CDR3 reads CASSPYREGANQPQHF. The CDR3 DNA is TGTGCCAGCAGCCCATACAGGGAGGGGGCCAATCAGCCCCAGCATTTT. Using reference TRBV28 and TRBJ1-5 for the parts outside the CDR3, the full variable domain is DVKVTQSSRYLVKRTGEKVFLECVQDMDHENMFWYRQDPGLGLRLIYFSYDVKMKEKGDIPEGYSVSREKKERFSLILESASTNQTSMYLCASSPYREGANQPQHFGDGTRLSIL.

To note about this clonotype: This may arise from a read error, as a much more abundant clone is one base away. This chain uses TRBV27 with TRBJ2-2; D tentatively reads TRBD1 or TRBD2 (7 bases each). V lost 5 bases, J lost 7 bases, and 14 bases lay in between. Germline values: CDR1 MNHEY, CDR2 SMNVEV (reference sequence). The CDR3 spans 14 residues. The CDR3 region is CASSVTGRDGELFF. CDR3 sequence (DNA): TGTGCCAGCAGTGTGACAGGGAGGGACGGGGAGCTGTTTTTT.

This clonotype was observed many times. The J gene is TRBJ2-7, the V gene TRBV13; no clear D gene. Germline-derived CDR1 and CDR2 are PRHDT and FYEKMQ (reference sequence). V gave up 4 bases and J gave up 6 bases, with 7 bases separating them. CDR3 length equals 11 residues. The CDR3 reads CASSYSREQYF. As DNA, the CDR3 is TGTGCCAGCAGCTATAGTCGCGAGCAGTACTTC.

The V call is TRBV5-1, the J call TRBJ2-5, with 11 bases identical to TRBD2. The germline V gene encodes CDR1 SGHRS and CDR2 YFSETQ. J gave up 4 bases and V 0 bases, and 5 bases lay outside the gene matches. This CDR3 region has 16 residues. CDR3 in DNA: TGCGCCAGCAGCTTGGTTAGCGGGAGGGCCACAGAGACCCAGTACTTC. Protein product: CASSLVSGRATETQYF. The whole variable domain, filled in from reference TRBV5-1 and TRBJ2-5, reads KAGVTQTPRYLIKTRGQQVTLSCSPISGHRSVSWYQQTPGQGLQFLFEYFSETQRNKGNFPGRFSGRQFSNSRSEMNVSTLELGDSALYLCASSLVSGRATETQYFGPGTRLLVL.

This clonotype was picked up many times. The rearrangement joins TRBV29-1 to TRBJ2-5, with a weak D call TRBD1 (6 bases). V was shortened by 6 bases and J by 1 base, with 18 bases between the two germline ends. CDR1 SQVTM and CDR2 ANQGSEA come from the germline V gene. The CDR3 consists of 15 residues. CDR3 DNA sequence: TGCAGCGTCCTCACGACAGGTCTTGCCCAAGAGACCCAGTACTTC. Translation: CSVLTTGLAQETQYF. Combining the CDR3 with reference TRBV29-1 and TRBJ2-5 gives the whole variable domain SAVISQKPSRDICQRGTSLTIQCQVDSQVTMMFWYRQQPGQSLTLIATANQGSEATYESGFVIDKFPISRPNLTFSTLTVSNMSPEDSSIYLCSVLTTGLAQETQYFGPGTRLLVL.

This clonotype was recorded at least ten times. The gene calls are TRBV28 and TRBJ2-3; TRBD2 might be the D (6 bases). Germline loops: CDR1 MDHEN, CDR2 SYDVKM. V was clipped by 5 bases and J by 8 bases, with 20 bases between them. The CDR3 has 15 residues. This CDR3 is CASSPDQRVAGTQYF. In DNA form, the CDR3 reads TGTGCCAGCAGTCCCGATCAGCGGGTGGCCGGTACGCAGTATTTT.

This clonotype was observed at least ten times. V usage is TRBV9 and J usage is TRBJ1-1; D may be TRBD1 (5 bases). Per the germline V gene, CDR1 is SGDLS and CDR2 is YYNGEE. Trimming cost V 4 bases and J 5 bases, with 15 bases left between them. The CDR3 is made up of 14 amino acids. CDR3 loop: CASSPPGADTEAFF. CDR3 bases: TGTGCCAGCAGCCCCCCCGGGGCCGATACTGAAGCTTTCTTT.

The chain carries TRBV28 and TRBJ2-3; D call uncertain. V was trimmed by 1 base and J by 3 bases, leaving 8 bases between them. The CDR3 length is 14 residues. Germline V gene sequence: CDR1 MDHEN, CDR2 SYDVKM. CDR3 bases: TGTGCCAGCAGTTTATCCGTAGAAACAGATACGCAGTATTTT. This codes for CASSLSVETDTQYF.

The table lists this clonotype with a count of one. A much bigger clone sits one base away, suggesting this may be a read error. The V and J genes are TRBV15 and TRBJ1-2; D is unclear. Germline V lookup: CDR1 LNHNV, CDR2 YYDKDF (reference sequence). The length of the CDR3 is 14 residues. V lost 0 bases, J lost 8 bases, and 13 bases lay in between. CDR3 sequence (DNA): TGTGCCACCAGCAGAGATACGGAGGCTTTCGGCTACACCTTC. It encodes CATSRDTEAFGYTF.

This clonotype was detected ten times or more. This chain links TRBV10-3 with TRBJ2-1; D is possibly TRBD2 (5 bases). CDR1 ENHRY and CDR2 SYGVKD come from the germline V gene. The CDR3 is 14 amino acids. V lost 2 bases and J 7 bases, leaving 12 bases between the germline ends. Here the CDR3 reads CAISEREPGNEQFF. CDR3 nucleotide sequence: TGTGCCATCAGTGAGCGGGAACCTGGGAATGAGCAGTTCTTC.

This clonotype was counted once. This may stem from a read error, because a much larger clone lies one nucleotide away. The chain couples TRBV9 to TRBJ2-3, with D perhaps being TRBD1 or TRBD2 (7 bases each). CDR1 SGDLS and CDR2 YYNGEE come from the germline V gene. The CDR3 is 15 amino acids. CDR3 loop: CARSAGAQGVDTQYF. The CDR3 DNA reads as TGTGCCCGCAGCGCGGGGGCGCAGGGGGTAGATACGCAGTATTTT.

The chain links TRBV15 to TRBJ2-7; tentatively, D is TRBD1 or TRBD2 (5 bases each). The CDR3 consists of 13 residues. Trimming pared 4 bases from V and 2 bases from J, leaving 9 bases between. Germline CDR1 and CDR2: LNHNV and YYDKDF (reference sequence). Here the CDR3 DNA reads TGTGCCACCAGCATCAGGGAGACCTACGAGCAGTACTTC. Encoded protein: CATSIRETYEQYF.

The J gene is TRBJ1-2, the V gene TRBV24-1, with TRBD1 as a possible D gene (6 bases). This CDR3 contains 13 residues. Trimming took off 4 bases at V and 4 bases at J, with 9 bases between the two ends. Germline V gene sequence: CDR1 KGHDR, CDR2 SFDVKD. Here the CDR3 DNA reads TGTGCCACCAGTGACGGACAGCTCTATGGCTACACCTTC. Its protein product is CATSDGQLYGYTF.

The rearrangement joins TRBV27 to TRBJ2-1; 10 nucleotides match TRBD2. V dropped 3 bases and J dropped 5; count of bases not matched to a gene: 10. In germline, CDR1 is MNHEY, CDR2 SMNVEV (reference sequence). The CDR3 consists of 17 residues. The CDR3 loop reads CASSFLPLAGVHNEQFF. DNA of the CDR3: TGTGCCAGCAGTTTTCTACCGCTAGCGGGGGTCCACAATGAGCAGTTCTTC.

This clonotype showed up many times. The chain joins TRBV27 to TRBJ2-7; D not resolved. The V end lost 8 bases, the J end lost 2 bases, and 13 bases lay between the germline ends. Germline values: CDR1 MNHEY, CDR2 SMNVEV (reference sequence). This CDR3 comprises 13 residues. The CDR3 DNA is TGTGCCAGCGCGCTGAGGAGTACCTACGAGCAGTACTTC. Residues: CASALRSTYEQYF.

This clonotype appeared many times. The gene calls are TRBV11-3 and TRBJ2-7; D unresolved. Germline CDR1 is SGHNT and CDR2 is YENEEA. This CDR3 has 13 amino acids. Trimming took 3 bases from V and 3 from J, leaving 9 bases between them. In DNA form, the CDR3 reads TGTGCCAGCAGCTTCCCCGAGAGCTACGAGCAGTACTTC. Translating it yields CASSFPESYEQYF.

This clonotype was detected ten times or more. The rearrangement joins TRBV6-1 to TRBJ2-1; D call uncertain. The CDR3 is 15 amino acids. The V gene's germline CDR1 is MNHNS and CDR2 SASEGT. V shed 7 bases and J shed 4 bases, with 17 bases lying between them. CDR3 in amino acids: CASIWNRLVYNEQFF. In DNA, the CDR3 is TGTGCCAGCATTTGGAACCGGCTCGTTTACAATGAGCAGTTCTTC.

This clonotype was seen a few times. This chain joins TRBV9 and TRBJ2-1, with a possible D match to TRBD1 (6 bases). The CDR3 totals 15 residues. In germline, CDR1 is SGDLS, CDR2 YYNGEE. The ends were cut back, 4 bases at V and 3 bases at J, with 14 bases in the middle. The CDR3 sequence is CASSIVGTSYNEQFF. As DNA, the CDR3 is TGTGCCAGCAGCATAGTCGGGACAAGCTACAATGAGCAGTTCTTC.

The rearrangement links TRBV10-3 to TRBJ1-1; no reliable D call. The CDR3 totals 13 residues. The germline gives CDR1 ENHRY, CDR2 SYGVKD. V was pared by 2 bases and J by 6 bases, with 10 bases between. The CDR3: CAISELRFAEAFF. The CDR3 DNA reads TGTGCCATCAGTGAGCTAAGGTTTGCTGAAGCTTTCTTT.